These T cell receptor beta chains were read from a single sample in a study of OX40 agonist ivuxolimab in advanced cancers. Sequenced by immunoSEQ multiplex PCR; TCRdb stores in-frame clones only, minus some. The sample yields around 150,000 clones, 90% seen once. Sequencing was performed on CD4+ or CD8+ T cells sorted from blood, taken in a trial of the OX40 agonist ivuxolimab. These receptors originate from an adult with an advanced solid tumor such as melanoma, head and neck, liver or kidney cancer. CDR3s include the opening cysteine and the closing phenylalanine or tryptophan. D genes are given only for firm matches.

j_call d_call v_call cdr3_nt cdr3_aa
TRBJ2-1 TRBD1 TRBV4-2 TGTGCCAGCAGCCAAGAGGGGACAGGGACCAATGAGCAGTTCTTC CASSQEGTGTNEQFF
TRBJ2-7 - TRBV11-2 TGTGCCAGCAGCGTCTCTCTGGGGTACGAGCAGTACTTC CASSVSLGYEQYF
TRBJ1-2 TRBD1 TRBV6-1 TGTGCCAGCAGTCTACAGGGGAACTATGGCTACACCTTC CASSLQGNYGYTF
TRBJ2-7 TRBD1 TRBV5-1 TGCGCCAGCAGCTCCTGGACAGGGTCGCCCTACGAGCAGTACTTC CASSSWTGSPYEQYF
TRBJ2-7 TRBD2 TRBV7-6 TGTGCCAGCAGCTTAGCGCCAGCGGGAGCCTACGAGCAGTACTTC CASSLAPAGAYEQYF
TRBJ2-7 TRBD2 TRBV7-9 TGTGCCAGCAGCCCTTGGACTAGCGGGAACTACGAGCAGTACTTC CASSPWTSGNYEQYF
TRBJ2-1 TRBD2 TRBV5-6 TGTGCCAGCAGCTTGAGAAGGCGGGAGGGCCTGTGGGAGCAGTTCTTC CASSLRRREGLWEQFF
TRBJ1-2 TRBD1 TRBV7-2 TGTGCCAGCAGCTTCGGGACAGCCAACTATGGCTACACCTTC CASSFGTANYGYTF
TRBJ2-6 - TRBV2 TGTGCCAGCTTCGGAACAGCTCATTCTGGGGCCAACGTCCTGACTTTC CASFGTAHSGANVLTF
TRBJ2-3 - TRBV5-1 TGCGCCAGCAGCACCTCCATCCCATGGGGGCAGTATTTT CASSTSIPWGQYF
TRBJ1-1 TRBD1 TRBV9 TGTGCCAGCAGCGTAGCTGGGACAGGGGCGGGGAACACTGAAGCTTTCTTT CASSVAGTGAGNTEAFF
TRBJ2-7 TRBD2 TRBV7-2 TGTGCCAGCAGCTTAGTCAGCGGGGCCCATTTGGGGGAGCAGTACTTC CASSLVSGAHLGEQYF
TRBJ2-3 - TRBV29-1 TGCAGCGTTGGTAGGCAGGGGCCCACAGATACGCAGTATTTT CSVGRQGPTDTQYF
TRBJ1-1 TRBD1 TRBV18 TGTGCCAGCTCTTCGGACAGGGTGAACACTGAAGCTTTCTTT CASSSDRVNTEAFF
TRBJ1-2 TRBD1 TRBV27 TGTGCCAGCAGCCTTTACCCAGGGGGCTCTGGCTACACCTTC CASSLYPGGSGYTF
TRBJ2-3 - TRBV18 TGTGCCAGCTCACCCTCTAGCGCGGGCACAGATACGCAGTATTTT CASSPSSAGTDTQYF
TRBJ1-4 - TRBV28 TGTGCCAGCAGTTCCGCAGATCTTAATGAAAAACTGTTTTTT CASSSADLNEKLFF
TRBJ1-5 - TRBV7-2 TGTGCCAGCAGCTTAGTTGGGACTAGCAATCAGCCCCAGCATTTT CASSLVGTSNQPQHF
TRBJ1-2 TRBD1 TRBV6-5 TGTGTCGACCCCGGGACAGGGGCAAACTATGGCTACACCTTC CVDPGTGANYGYTF